The sample holds a few counts of the clone carrying this TCR beta chain. This sample stems from a study of T-cell memory formation after mild COVID-19. MiXCR, run by TCRdb on the 5' RACE reads, gives a single entry per CDR3 protein. The sample includes under 550,000 distinct CDR3 sequences, approximately 19% of them seen just once. V lost 5 bases and J 3 bases, leaving 11 bases between the germline ends. The CDR3 runs to 15 residues. The germline gives CDR1 MNHEY, CDR2 SMNVEV (reference sequence). The origin of this receptor is a young man who had mild COVID-19 (a few samples of this study predate the infection). Cell type and time point are not known. The chain recombines TRBV27 with TRBJ1-6; no definite D call. Sequences were obtained from PBMCs or a T cell subset sorted from them (not recorded which). The CDR3 DNA sequence: TGTGCCAGCAGTACCCTGGGCAACTATAATTCACCCCTCCACTTT. Amino acid sequence: CASSTLGNYNSPLHF.